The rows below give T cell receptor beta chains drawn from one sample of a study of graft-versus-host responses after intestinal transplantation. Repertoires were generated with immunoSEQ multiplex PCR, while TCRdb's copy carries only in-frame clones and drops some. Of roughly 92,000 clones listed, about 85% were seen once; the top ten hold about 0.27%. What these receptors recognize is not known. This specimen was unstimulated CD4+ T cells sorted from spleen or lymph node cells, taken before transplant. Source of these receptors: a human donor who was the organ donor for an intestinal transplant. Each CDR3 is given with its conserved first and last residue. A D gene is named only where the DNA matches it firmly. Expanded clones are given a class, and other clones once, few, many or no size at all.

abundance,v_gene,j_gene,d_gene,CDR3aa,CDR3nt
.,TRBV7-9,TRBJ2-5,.,CASAWRGPQETQYF,TGTGCTAGCGCCTGGCGGGGGCCTCAAGAGACCCAGTACTTC
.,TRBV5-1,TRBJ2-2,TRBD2,CASSFPSGRRTGELFF,TGCGCCAGCAGCTTTCCAAGCGGGAGGCGGACCGGGGAGCTGTTTTTT
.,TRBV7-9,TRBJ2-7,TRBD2,CASHSYSGSHEQYF,TGTGCCAGCCACAGCTATAGCGGGAGCCACGAGCAGTACTTC
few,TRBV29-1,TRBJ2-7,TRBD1,CSVEGDRGGRSYEQYF,TGCAGCGTTGAAGGGGACAGGGGTGGGAGGTCCTACGAGCAGTACTTC
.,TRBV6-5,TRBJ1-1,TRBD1,CASTGTGAMNTEAFF,TGTGCCAGCACGGGGACAGGGGCTATGAACACTGAAGCTTTCTTT
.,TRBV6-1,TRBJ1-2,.,CASSEEMRAPANYGYTF,TGTGCCAGCAGTGAAGAGATGAGGGCCCCAGCTAACTATGGCTACACCTTC
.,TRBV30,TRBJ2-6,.,CAWLQVLANVLTF,TGTGCCTGGCTACAGGTTTTAGCCAACGTCCTGACTTTC
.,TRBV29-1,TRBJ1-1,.,CSLVNSEKTEAFF,TGCAGCCTAGTTAATTCGGAGAAAACTGAAGCTTTCTTT
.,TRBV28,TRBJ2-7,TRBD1,CASSETAGTGYEQYF,TGTGCCAGCAGTGAAACGGCCGGGACAGGATACGAGCAGTACTTC
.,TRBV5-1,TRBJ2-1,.,CASSLDRVGFNEQFF,TGCGCCAGCAGCTTGGACAGGGTCGGGTTCAATGAGCAGTTCTTC
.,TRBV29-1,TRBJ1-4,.,CSVVGAGNEKLFF,TGCAGCGTCGTGGGGGCCGGGAATGAAAAACTGTTTTTT
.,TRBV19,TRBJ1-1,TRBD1,CASADRGLFGSEAFF,TGTGCCAGTGCCGACAGGGGACTGTTTGGTTCCGAAGCTTTCTTT
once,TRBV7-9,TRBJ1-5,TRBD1,CASSATGGQPQHF,TGTGCCAGCAGCGCGACAGGGGGTCAGCCCCAGCATTTT
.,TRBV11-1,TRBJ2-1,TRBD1,CASSSDRGREGYNEQFF,TGTGCCAGCAGCTCGGACAGGGGGCGGGAAGGCTACAATGAGCAGTTCTTC
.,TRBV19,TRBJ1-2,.,CASLAQGGYTF,TGTGCCAGTCTGGCGCAGGGGGGCTACACCTTC
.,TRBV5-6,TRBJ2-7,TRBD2,CASSLAPGGYEQYF,TGTGCCAGCAGCTTGGCGCCGGGAGGCTACGAGCAGTACTTC
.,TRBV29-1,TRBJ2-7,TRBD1,CSVEDRWGQGAYEQYF,TGCAGCGTTGAAGACCGTTGGGGACAGGGAGCCTACGAGCAGTACTTC
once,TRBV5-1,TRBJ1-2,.,CASSLGSGQFYGYTF,TGCGCCAGCAGCTTGGGATCTGGACAGTTCTATGGCTACACCTTC
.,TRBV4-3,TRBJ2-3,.,CASSPRGGTSTDTQYF,TGCGCCAGCAGCCCTAGGGGCGGGACTAGCACAGATACGCAGTATTTT
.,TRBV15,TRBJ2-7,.,CATSSDKPYEQYF,TGTGCCACCAGCAGTGACAAGCCCTACGAGCAGTACTTC
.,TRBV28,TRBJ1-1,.,CAPPRRGNTEAFF,TGTGCCCCCCCCCGGAGGGGGAACACTGAAGCTTTCTTT
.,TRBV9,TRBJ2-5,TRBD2,CASSPRGGRTFQETQYF,TGTGCCAGCAGCCCTCGGGGGGGCCGGACCTTTCAAGAGACCCAGTACTTC
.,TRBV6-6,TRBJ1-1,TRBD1,CASSLTGVEAFF,TGTGCCAGCAGTTTGACAGGGGTTGAAGCTTTCTTT
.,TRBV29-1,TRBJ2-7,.,CSAGGGDRTEQYF,TGCAGCGCCGGGGGTGGGGACCGGACTGAGCAGTACTTC
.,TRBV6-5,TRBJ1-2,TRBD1,CASSPTGGDGYTF,TGTGCCAGCAGCCCAACAGGGGGGGATGGCTACACCTTC
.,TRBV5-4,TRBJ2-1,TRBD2,CASSPGGGRYNEQFF,TGTGCCAGCAGCCCGGGGGGGGGCCGCTACAATGAGCAGTTCTTC
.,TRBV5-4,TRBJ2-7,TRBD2,CASKLAGGPHEQYF,TGTGCCAGCAAACTAGCGGGAGGGCCCCACGAGCAGTACTTC
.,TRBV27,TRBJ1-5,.,CATKASGHSNQPQHF,TGTGCCACCAAGGCGTCTGGGCATAGCAATCAGCCCCAGCATTTT
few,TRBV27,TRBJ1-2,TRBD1,CASSRYRPGTGNGYTF,TGTGCCAGCAGTCGCTATCGCCCCGGGACAGGGAATGGCTACACCTTC
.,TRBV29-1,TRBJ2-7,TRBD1,CSVGRAGGTYEQYF,TGCAGCGTTGGGAGAGCAGGGGGCACCTACGAGCAGTACTTC
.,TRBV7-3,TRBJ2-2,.,CASKALAGLGELFF,TGTGCCAGCAAGGCCCTGGCGGGGCTCGGGGAGCTGTTTTTT
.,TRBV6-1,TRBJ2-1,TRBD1,CAGDRGWDNEQFF,TGTGCCGGCGACAGGGGTTGGGACAATGAGCAGTTCTTC
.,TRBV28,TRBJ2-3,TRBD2,CASSLLAGTDTQYF,TGTGCCAGCAGTTTACTAGCGGGCACAGATACGCAGTATTTT
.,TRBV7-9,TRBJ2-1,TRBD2,CASSSLTSGTHNEQFF,TGTGCCAGCAGTTCCCTCACTAGCGGGACCCACAATGAGCAGTTCTTC
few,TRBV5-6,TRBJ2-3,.,CASSVLRTEHTDTQYF,TGTGCCAGCAGCGTACTTCGGACAGAACACACAGATACGCAGTATTTT
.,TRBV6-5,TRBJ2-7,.,CASSYSRRASYLEQYF,TGTGCCAGCAGTTACTCGAGGAGGGCTTCTTATCTCGAGCAGTACTTC
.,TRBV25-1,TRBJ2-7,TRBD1,CASSELGQGTYEQYF,TGTGCCAGCAGTGAGCTAGGACAGGGAACCTACGAGCAGTACTTC
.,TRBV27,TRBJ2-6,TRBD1,CASSLLTGGFSGANVLTF,TGTGCCAGCAGTTTACTGACAGGGGGTTTTTCTGGGGCCAACGTCCTGACTTTC
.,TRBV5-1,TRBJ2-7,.,CASREQGRSYEQYF,TGCGCCAGCAGGGAGCAGGGTAGGTCCTACGAGCAGTACTTC
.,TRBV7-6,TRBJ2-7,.,CASSARGFGSYEQYF,TGTGCCAGCAGCGCCCGCGGGTTCGGCTCCTACGAGCAGTACTTC
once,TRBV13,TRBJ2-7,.,CASSLNGARYEQYF,TGTGCCAGCAGCTTAAATGGGGCGCGTTATGAGCAGTACTTC
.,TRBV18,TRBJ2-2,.,CASSPGLADVGELFF,TGTGCCAGCTCACCGGGACTGGCAGATGTGGGGGAGCTGTTTTTT
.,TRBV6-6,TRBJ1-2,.,CASSTTDSSRGYTF,TGTGCCAGCAGCACTACGGACAGCTCGCGGGGCTACACCTTC
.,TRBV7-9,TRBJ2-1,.,CASSYYRAYDEQFF,TGTGCCAGCAGTTATTACAGGGCCTACGATGAGCAGTTCTTC
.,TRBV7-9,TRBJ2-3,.,CASSLVWPHTQYF,TGTGCCAGCAGCCTAGTTTGGCCCCATACGCAGTATTTT